This TCR beta chain was profiled in a study of OX40 agonist ivuxolimab in advanced cancers. Sequencing was performed with immunoSEQ multiplex PCR; in TCRdb, only in-frame clones are kept and a portion is missing. The repertoire holds tens of thousands of clones, more than 90% seen once, with about 0.7% in the top ten. Patients were excluded for autoimmune disease history or systemic immunosuppression. This clonotype originated in an adult with an advanced solid tumor such as melanoma, head and neck, liver or kidney cancer. This material consisted of CD4+ or CD8+ T cells sorted from blood, taken in a trial of the OX40 agonist ivuxolimab.

CDR3 protein: CASSRLAGGMSYF. As DNA, the CDR3 is TGTGCCAGCTCTCGACTAGCGGGAGGCATGTCATACTTC. The J gene is TRBJ2-4, the V gene TRBV28; TRBD2 agrees at 13 bases. Germline-derived CDR1 and CDR2 are MDHEN and SYDVKM. J was trimmed by 16 bases and V by 8 bases; bases with no gene match: 11. The CDR3 loop spans 13 amino acids. The variable domain in full, completed from reference TRBV28 and TRBJ2-4, reads DVKVTQSSRYLVKRTGEKVFLECVQDMDHENMFWYRQDPGLGLRLIYFSYDVKMKEKGDIPEGYSVSREKKERFSLILESASTNQTSMYLCASSRLAGGMSYFGAGTRLSVL.